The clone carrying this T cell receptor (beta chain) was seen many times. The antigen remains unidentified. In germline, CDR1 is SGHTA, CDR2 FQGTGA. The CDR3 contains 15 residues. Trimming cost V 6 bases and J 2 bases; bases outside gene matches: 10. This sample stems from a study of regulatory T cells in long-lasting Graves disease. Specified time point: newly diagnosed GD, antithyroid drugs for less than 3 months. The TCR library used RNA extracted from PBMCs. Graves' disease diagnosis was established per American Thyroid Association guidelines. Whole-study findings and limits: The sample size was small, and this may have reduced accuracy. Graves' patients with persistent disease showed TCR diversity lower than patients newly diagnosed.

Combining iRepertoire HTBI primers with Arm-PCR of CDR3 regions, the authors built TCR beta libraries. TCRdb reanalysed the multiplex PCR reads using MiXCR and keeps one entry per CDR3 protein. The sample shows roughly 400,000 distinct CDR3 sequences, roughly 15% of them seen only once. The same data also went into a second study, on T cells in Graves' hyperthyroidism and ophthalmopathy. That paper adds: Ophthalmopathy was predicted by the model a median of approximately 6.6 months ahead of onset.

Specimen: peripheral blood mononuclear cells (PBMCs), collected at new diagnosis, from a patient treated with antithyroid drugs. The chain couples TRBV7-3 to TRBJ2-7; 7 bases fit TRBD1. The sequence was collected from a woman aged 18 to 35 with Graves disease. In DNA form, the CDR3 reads TGTGCCAGCAGACTAACCGGGACAGATACCTACGAGCAGTACTTC. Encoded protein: CASRLTGTDTYEQYF.